Listed below are T cell receptor beta chains from one sample, sequenced in a study of T cell changes during pregnancy in multiple sclerosis. Method: immunoSEQ multiplex PCR; TCRdb's copy keeps in-frame clones and lacks some. The table includes 50,000 to 65,000 clones, approximately 91% detected once. Sequences were derived from peripheral blood, sampled in the second trimester of pregnancy. Source of these receptors: a female donor with multiple sclerosis, enrolled in a pregnancy study. Each CDR3 is given with its conserved first and last residue. A D gene is named only where the DNA matches it firmly. Expanded clones are given a class, and other clones once, few, many or no size at all.

CDR3 length	D gene	V gene	J gene	clone size	CDR3 protein	CDR3 DNA
13	-	TRBV27	TRBJ1-5	-	CASRTGAYQPQHF	TGTGCCAGCAGGACAGGAGCTTATCAGCCCCAGCATTTT
17	TRBD1	TRBV6-1	TRBJ1-3	few	CASSERWTGFSGNTIYF	TGTGCCAGCAGTGAACGATGGACAGGGTTCTCTGGAAACACCATATATTTT
15	-	TRBV15	TRBJ2-3	-	CATSRDPARGDTQYF	TGTGCCACCAGCAGAGATCCGGCCCGGGGAGATACGCAGTATTTT
17	-	TRBV7-9	TRBJ1-2	-	CASSLREGGGPNYGYTF	TGTGCCAGCAGCTTAAGGGAGGGGGGCGGACCGAATTATGGCTACACCTTC
16	-	TRBV4-2	TRBJ2-3	-	CASSQGAGLATDTQYF	TGTGCCAGCAGCCAAGGAGCGGGTCTAGCCACAGATACGCAGTATTTT
16	TRBD1	TRBV6-6	TRBJ1-2	once	CASSYSNEGGANGYTF	TGTGCCAGCAGTTACTCGAACGAAGGGGGCGCGAACGGCTACACCTTC
14	-	TRBV9	TRBJ1-3	-	CASRADSSGNTIYF	TGTGCCAGCAGGGCAGACAGCTCTGGAAACACCATATATTTT
13	-	TRBV10-2	TRBJ2-1	-	CASSDLLVDEQFF	TGCGCCAGCAGTGACCTACTAGTGGATGAGCAGTTCTTC
13	TRBD1	TRBV4-3	TRBJ1-2	-	CASSLTGGAGYTF	TGCGCCAGCAGCCTAACAGGGGGCGCGGGCTACACCTTC
13	-	TRBV15	TRBJ1-1	-	CATSRGPDTEAFF	TGTGCCACCAGTCGAGGGCCGGACACTGAAGCTTTCTTT
17	TRBD1	TRBV15	TRBJ2-3	-	CATSRLLSTGGLDTQYF	TGTGCCACCAGCCGCCTACTATCGACAGGGGGCCTTGATACGCAGTATTTT
14	TRBD1	TRBV5-4	TRBJ2-5	once	CASSRTGQQETQYF	TGTGCCAGCAGCCGGACAGGCCAACAAGAGACCCAGTACTTC
13	-	TRBV30	TRBJ1-4	-	CAWSQQGFEKLFF	TGTGCCTGGAGTCAGCAGGGATTTGAAAAACTGTTTTTT
15	-	TRBV6-4	TRBJ1-1	-	CASKGLRTANTEAFF	TGTGCCAGCAAAGGACTCCGGACGGCGAACACTGAAGCTTTCTTT
15	-	TRBV27	TRBJ1-1	-	CATLQSPRGPTEAFF	TGTGCCACCTTGCAATCCCCCAGGGGCCCCACTGAAGCTTTCTTT
15	-	TRBV19	TRBJ1-2	-	CASSVRRGDSYGYTF	TGTGCCAGTAGTGTGCGTAGAGGTGATAGCTATGGCTACACCTTC
17	TRBD2	TRBV4-3	TRBJ2-1	-	CASSQETSGGAWNEQFF	TGCGCCAGCAGCCAAGAAACTAGCGGGGGGGCATGGAATGAGCAGTTCTTC
14	-	TRBV5-1	TRBJ1-1	-	CASSPMDGGTEAFF	TGCGCCAGCAGCCCGATGGACGGGGGCACTGAAGCTTTCTTT
17	TRBD1	TRBV16	TRBJ1-3	-	CASSQYQGQNSGNTIYF	TGTGCCAGCAGCCAATATCAGGGACAGAACTCTGGAAACACCATATATTTT
17	TRBD2	TRBV2	TRBJ2-5	-	CASDPGLAGARQETQYF	TGTGCCAGCGACCCGGGACTAGCGGGGGCCCGCCAAGAGACCCAGTACTTC
16	-	TRBV5-1	TRBJ2-3	-	CASSQGGQPATNTQYF	TGCGCCAGCAGCCAAGGAGGACAGCCAGCAACGAATACGCAGTATTTT
16	TRBD1	TRBV5-6	TRBJ1-3	-	CASSPDREYRGNTIYF	TGTGCCAGCAGCCCGGACAGGGAGTATCGTGGAAACACCATATATTTT
15	TRBD1	TRBV19	TRBJ1-1	-	CASRPSRGVSTEAFF	TGTGCCAGTAGACCGAGCAGGGGGGTGAGTACTGAAGCTTTCTTT
19	TRBD1	TRBV5-1	TRBJ2-2	-	CASSSPTARTGITTGELFF	TGCGCCAGCAGCTCCCCCACGGCCCGGACAGGGATAACCACCGGGGAGCTGTTTTTT
15	-	TRBV11-2	TRBJ1-1	-	CASSFVRSAQEGAFF	TGTGCCAGCAGCTTTGTCCGCTCAGCCCAGGAAGGAGCTTTCTTT
13	-	TRBV5-4	TRBJ2-7	-	CASSLTPGYEQYF	TGTGCCAGCAGCCTCACTCCAGGCTACGAGCAGTACTTC
15	TRBD1	TRBV28	TRBJ1-1	-	CASSPPGQGYTEAFF	TGTGCCAGCAGTCCCCCGGGACAGGGGTACACTGAAGCTTTCTTT
15	TRBD1	TRBV9	TRBJ2-3	-	CASSVGTGGTDTQYF	TGTGCCAGCAGCGTAGGGACAGGCGGCACAGATACGCAGTATTTT
14	-	TRBV6-1	TRBJ2-7	once	CASSEGGVTYEQYF	TGTGCCAGCAGTGAAGGAGGAGTCACCTACGAGCAGTACTTC
12	-	TRBV19	TRBJ1-5	-	CASSAGYQPQHF	TGTGCCAGTAGTGCCGGTTATCAGCCCCAGCATTTT
13	TRBD1	TRBV29-1	TRBJ1-6	-	CSVGTGTNSPLHF	TGCAGCGTCGGGACAGGGACAAATTCACCCCTCCACTTT
13	-	TRBV6-1	TRBJ1-2	once	CATEEGGAYGYTF	TGTGCCACCGAGGAGGGCGGTGCCTATGGCTACACCTTC
13	-	TRBV27	TRBJ2-7	-	CASSSGDVHEQYF	TGTGCCAGCAGTTCGGGGGACGTCCACGAGCAGTACTTC
14	-	TRBV7-2	TRBJ1-2	-	CASSLHPGRYGYTF	TGTGCCAGCAGCTTACACCCAGGGCGCTATGGCTACACCTTC
20	-	TRBV21-1	TRBJ1-5	-	CASSKGPGDRGGESNQPQHF	TGTGCCAGCAGCAAAGGTCCCGGAGATCGTGGAGGCGAAAGCAATCAGCCCCAGCATTTT
14	TRBD1	TRBV6-1	TRBJ2-2	-	CAGETGGDTGELFF	TGTGCCGGAGAGACAGGGGGGGACACCGGGGAGCTGTTTTTT
17	-	TRBV4-1	TRBJ2-1	-	CASSRATRLSSYNEQFF	TGCGCCAGCAGCCGAGCTACTAGGTTGAGCTCCTACAATGAGCAGTTCTTC
14	-	TRBV30	TRBJ1-2	-	CAWSVDSRPRGYTF	TGTGCCTGGAGTGTGGACAGCCGCCCGCGGGGCTACACCTTC
14	-	TRBV19	TRBJ2-2	-	CASIDNGLTGELFF	TGTGCCAGTATCGACAACGGTTTAACCGGGGAGCTGTTTTTT